This T cell receptor beta chain was recorded in a study of CXCR3-negative and CXCR3-positive naive CD8 T cells. General study findings and limits: Memory cells differed in TRBV-TRBJ usage, but naive CXCR3-negative and CXCR3-positive cells had similar usage.

This clonotype is identified as medium-sized from frequency. The target antigen is unknown. TRB cDNA libraries were made by UMI-labeled 5' RACE. TCRdb re-called the 5' RACE reads; every CDR3 protein appears as one record, without DNA. Found here are 70,000 to 95,000 distinct CDR3 sequences; the top ten clones hold roughly 1.6%. The clonotype comes from a human donor in good health. Some clones in this sample may be carry-over from other donors' samples. Material: naive CXCR3- CD8+ T cells from blood. The subset: CD45RO-CCR7+CD27+CD95- naive CD8+ T cells lacking CXCR3 (TNR3-).

Here the CDR3 reads CASSWTSGYEQYF. The rearrangement links TRBV7-2 to TRBJ2-7; as DNA is missing, the TRBD2 call by TCRdb cannot be tested. This CDR3 has 13 amino acids. Germline lookup yields CDR1 SGHTA and CDR2 FQGNSA.